The 29 T cell receptor beta chains listed next were all sequenced from one sample in a study of cytomegalovirus exposure and HLA in healthy donors. 60 Vbeta and 13 Jbeta primers were used in PCR. Using immunoSEQ multiplex PCR, the repertoire was profiled, and TCRdb retains in-frame clones only, with some absent. The sample carries 160,000 or so clones, approximately 80% recorded once. Sequencing was done on a sample of PBMCs. These receptors were collected from a man aged 25 to 40 in good health and CMV-seropositive.

This clone was counted only a few times. The J gene is TRBJ1-4, the V gene TRBV7-4, with D possibly matching TRBD1 (5 bases). Germline CDR1 is SGHVT and CDR2 is SQSDAQ. This CDR3 comprises 13 residues. V shed 7 bases and J shed 7 bases, with 13 bases lying between them. The CDR3 here is CASKRGRGEKLFF. The CDR3 DNA follows: TGTGCCAGCAAAAGGGGCAGAGGTGAAAAACTGTTTTTT. Variable domain in full (rest from reference TRBV7-4 and TRBJ1-4): GAGVSQSPRYKVAKRGRDVALRCDSISGHVTLYWYRQTLGQGSEVLTYSQSDAQRDKSGRPSGRFSAERPERSVSTLKIQRTEQGDSAVYLCASKRGRGEKLFFGSGTQLSVL.

V usage is TRBV7-2 and J usage is TRBJ2-5, with D possibly matching TRBD1 (5 bases). Trimming removed 10 bases from V and 2 bases from J, with 17 bases in between. From germline, CDR1 is SGHTA and CDR2 FQGNSA. The CDR3 runs 14 residues. The CDR3 sequence is CATKPGAVQETQYF. DNA for the CDR3: TGTGCCACCAAGCCTGGGGCCGTTCAAGAGACCCAGTACTTC.

The chain employs TRBV5-8 and TRBJ2-1; 12 bases are a match to TRBD2. The CDR3 totals 16 residues. Germline loops: CDR1 SGHTS, CDR2 YDEGEE. The V and J ends lost 1 base and 6 bases, in that order; junction bases with no gene match: 5. CDR3 nucleotides: TGTGCCAGCAGCTTGCAACTAGCGGGGGGAACCAATGAGCAGTTCTTC. Its translation is CASSLQLAGGTNEQFF.

This chain links TRBV19 with TRBJ2-1; D is perhaps TRBD1 (5 bases). From germline, CDR1 is LNHDA and CDR2 SQIVND (reference sequence). The CDR3 contains 14 residues. The V and J ends lost 3 bases and 6 bases respectively, with 12 bases between them. The CDR3 spells CASSMGLVGNEQFF. In DNA, the CDR3 is TGTGCCAGTAGTATGGGGCTAGTGGGCAATGAGCAGTTCTTC.

The V gene is TRBV10-3, the J gene TRBJ2-5, with TRBD2 matching over 11 bases. Germline V CDR1 and CDR2: ENHRY, SYGVKD. The ends lost 6 bases at V and 2 bases at J; junction bases unmatched: 5. This CDR3 has 15 residues. For the CDR3, the DNA is TGTGCCATCAGCGATACTAGCGGGGGTCAAGAGACCCAGTACTTC. As protein: CAISDTSGGQETQYF.

This clone was observed a handful of times. This chain joins TRBV18 and TRBJ1-1, with TRBD1 matching 8 bases. The V and J ends lost 1 base and 4 bases, in that order; junction bases with no gene match: 5. Germline loops: CDR1 KGHSH, CDR2 LQKENI. The CDR3 length is 15 residues. In DNA form, the CDR3 reads TGTGCCAGCTCACCACAAGGACAGGGTTTCACTGAAGCTTTCTTT. Translation: CASSPQGQGFTEAFF.

The rearrangement joins TRBV2 to TRBJ1-6, with TRBD1 identical over 9 bases. The CDR3 contains 14 residues. V lost 5 bases to trimming and J lost 8 bases; unmatched junction nucleotides: 4. The germline V gene has CDR1 SNHLY and CDR2 FYNNEI. The DNA for the CDR3 is TGTGCCAGCAGTCCCGGGACAGGGTATTCACCCCTCCACTTT. It specifies CASSPGTGYSPLHF.

V usage is TRBV7-7 and J usage is TRBJ1-4, with 7 bases aligning to TRBD1. There are 15 residues in the CDR3. The V segment lost 5 bases and the J segment 3 bases; nucleotides outside the gene matches: 6. CDR1 and CDR2 (germline): SSHAT, FNYEAQ (reference sequence). CDR3 sequence reads: CASSLGGTANEKLFF. The CDR3 DNA follows: TGTGCCAGCAGCCTCGGAGGGACAGCTAATGAAAAACTGTTTTTT.

This chain links TRBV6-1 with TRBJ1-1; maybe TRBD1 (6 bases). CDR1 is MNHNS and CDR2 is SASEGT in the germline V gene. Trimming shortened V by 6 bases and J by 0 bases, and 11 bases separated the two germline ends. The CDR3 runs to 14 residues. The CDR3 is CASRSGTLNTEAFF. The CDR3 DNA reads TGTGCCAGCAGATCCGGGACACTGAACACTGAAGCTTTCTTT.

V and J are TRBV7-2 and TRBJ1-4, with 7 positions matching TRBD1. Trimming removed 7 bases from V and 4 bases from J; junction bases left unmatched: 0. Germline CDR1 is SGHTA and CDR2 is FQGNSA. The CDR3 loop spans 12 amino acids. The CDR3 reads CASNRGNEKLFF. The CDR3 DNA reads TGTGCCAGCAACAGGGGTAATGAAAAACTGTTTTTT. The variable domain in full, with the rest retrieved from reference TRBV7-2 and TRBJ1-4, is GAGVSQSPSNKVTEKGKDVELRCDPISGHTALYWYRQSLGQGLEFLIYFQGNSAPDKSGLPSDRFSAERTGGSVSTLTIQRTQQEDSAVYLCASNRGNEKLFFGSGTQLSVL.

This clone was counted only a few times. This rearrangement joins TRBV7-9 to TRBJ2-3, with D perhaps matching TRBD2 (6 bases). The germline CDR1 and CDR2 sequences are SEHNR and FQNEAQ (reference sequence). The CDR3 sequence is 14 residues long. V was pared by 5 bases and J by 0 bases, with 9 bases between. The CDR3: CASSLGRSTDTQYF. CDR3 in DNA: TGTGCCAGCAGCCTTGGGAGGAGCACAGATACGCAGTATTTT.

This chain joins TRBV4-2 and TRBJ2-7, with TRBD1 identical over 7 bases. V lost 4 bases and J lost 0; bases outside the gene matches: 6. The CDR3 runs 15 residues. Germline V gives CDR1 LGHNA, CDR2 YNFKEQ. The CDR3 DNA is TGTGCCAGCAGCCTATCCCGGGACAGCTCCTACGAGCAGTACTTC. This translates into CASSLSRDSSYEQYF.

This clone came up a few times. The V gene is TRBV10-2, the J gene TRBJ2-7, with D maybe TRBD1 (6 bases). The CDR3 totals 14 residues. The V end was cut by 3 bases, the J end by 2 bases, with 11 bases between. Germline V gene lookup returns CDR1 WSHSY and CDR2 SAAADI. CDR3 nucleotide sequence: TGCGCCAGCAGTGACTTGACAGGTACCTACGAGCAGTACTTC. Protein product: CASSDLTGTYEQYF.

This rearrangement joins TRBV20-1 to TRBJ2-5; D uncertain. Germline-derived CDR1 and CDR2 are DFQATT and SNEGSKA (reference sequence). The CDR3 is made up of 11 amino acids. CDR3 DNA sequence: TGCACCCCTCACAGTGGGGAGACCCAGTACTTC. This translates into CTPHSGETQYF.

V gene TRBV6-1 combines with J gene TRBJ2-7, with D perhaps TRBD1 (5 bases). Germline CDR1 MNHNS, CDR2 SASEGT. V was clipped by 9 bases and J by 6 bases, with 18 bases between them. This CDR3 region has 13 residues. CDR3 coding DNA: TGTGCCAGTTGGACATACCCCTTTTCCGAGCAGTACTTC. Encoded protein: CASWTYPFSEQYF.

This rearrangement joins TRBV19 to TRBJ2-3, with 9 bases that match TRBD1. CDR3 length: 13 residues. V lost 7 bases to trimming and J lost 6 bases; unmatched junction nucleotides: 5. Germline V CDR1 and CDR2: LNHDA, SQIVND (reference sequence). CDR3 region: CASTQGAGDTQYF. The CDR3 nucleotides read TGTGCCAGTACACAGGGGGCCGGGGATACGCAGTATTTT.

CDR3 DNA: TGCGCCAGCAGCTTGGACAGGGGGCAAGAAGCTTTCTTT. This translates into CASSLDRGQEAFF. The chain carries TRBV5-1 and TRBJ1-1; TRBD1 aligns across 9 bases. The CDR3 contains 13 residues. The germline CDR1 and CDR2 sequences are SGHRS and YFSETQ. V shed 0 bases and J 8 bases; nucleotides not matched to a gene: 2.

This chain connects TRBV10-3 to TRBJ1-5; D ambiguous. This CDR3 is 14 amino acids long. The V end lost 3 bases, the J end lost 2 bases, and 8 bases lay between the germline ends. Germline V CDR1 and CDR2: ENHRY, SYGVKD. The CDR3 nucleotides are TGTGCCATCAGTGATTTCGGTGGCAATCAGCCCCAGCATTTT. It is translated as CAISDFGGNQPQHF.

This clone appeared a single time. This chain links TRBV7-9 with TRBJ2-1, with D perhaps TRBD1 (5 bases). The CDR3 spans 13 residues. The V end was cut by 7 bases, the J end by 3 bases, with 10 bases between. CDR1 is SEHNR and CDR2 is FQNEAQ in the germline V gene (reference sequence). This CDR3 reads CASKDTDYNEQFF. CDR3 bases: TGTGCCAGCAAGGACACTGACTACAATGAGCAGTTCTTC. The full variable domain, its missing parts supplied by reference TRBV7-9 and TRBJ2-1, is DTGVSQNPRHKITKRGQNVTFRCDPISEHNRLYWYRQTLGQGPEFLTYFQNEAQLEKSRLLSDRFSAERPKGSFSTLEIQRTEQGDSAMYLCASKDTDYNEQFFGPGTRLTVL.

This clone was counted between two and nine times. CDR3 loop: CASSLQGNGELFF. CDR3 coding DNA: TGTGCCAGTAGCTTACAGGGGAATGGGGAGCTGTTTTTT. V is TRBV19 and J is TRBJ2-2; 7 bases match TRBD1. CDR1 is LNHDA and CDR2 is SQIVND in the germline V gene (reference sequence). The CDR3 has 13 residues. Trimming took 6 bases from V and 8 from J; bases not matched to a gene: 6.

The CDR3 DNA reads TGTGCCAGCAGCTTCGATTCACCCCTCCACTTT. It specifies CASSFDSPLHF. The chain employs TRBV7-9 and TRBJ1-6; D is undetermined. The V gene lost 3 bases and the J gene lost 8 bases, with 2 bases spanning the gap. The CDR3 length is 11 residues. CDR1 is SEHNR and CDR2 is FQNEAQ in the germline V gene (reference sequence).

This chain links TRBV9 with TRBJ1-1; D is undetermined. The V end was cut by 4 bases, the J end by 4 bases, with 14 bases between. Germline V CDR1 and CDR2: SGDLS, YYNGEE. The CDR3 consists of 14 residues. The CDR3 region is CASSSNNEGTEAFF. The CDR3 coding sequence is TGTGCCAGCAGCTCAAATAACGAGGGCACTGAAGCTTTCTTT.

This chain uses TRBV5-1 with TRBJ2-3, with unresolved D. With 7 bases removed from V and 0 bases from J, the gap between germline ends came to 12 bases. Germline values: CDR1 SGHRS, CDR2 YFSETQ. This CDR3 contains 14 residues. CDR3 sequence: CASQNVLSTDTQYF. CDR3 bases: TGCGCCAGCCAGAATGTATTGAGCACAGATACGCAGTATTTT.

In its sample, this clone was seen once. The genes are TRBV7-3 and TRBJ2-7; D is perhaps TRBD2 (7 bases). CDR3 size: 15 residues. The germline V and J ends were trimmed by 5 bases and 4 bases, with 18 bases remaining between them. Germline V gene data show CDR1 as SGHTA and CDR2 as FQGTGA. DNA for the CDR3: TGTGCCAGCAGCCTCCGAGGGGGGGAGCAGTACGAGCAGTACTTC. Amino acids: CASSLRGGEQYEQYF. Together with reference TRBV7-3 and TRBJ2-7, the CDR3 gives the full variable domain: GAGVSQTPSNKVTEKGKYVELRCDPISGHTALYWYRQSLGQGPEFLIYFQGTGAADDSGLPNDRFFAVRPEGSVSTLKIQRTERGDSAVYLCASSLRGGEQYEQYFGPGTRLTVT.

This clone has only a few counts. The CDR3, as DNA: TGCGCCAGCAGCCAAGGACAGGGGATTGATGAGCAGTTCTTC. It translates to CASSQGQGIDEQFF. The rearrangement uses TRBV4-1 and TRBJ2-1; 8 bases line up with TRBD1. The trim removed 1 base at V and 8 bases at J, leaving 4 bases unmatched. The CDR3 has 14 amino acids. Germline CDR1 and CDR2: MGHRA and YSYEKL.

This clone appeared a few times. J is TRBJ2-7 and V is TRBV11-2; 8 nucleotides line up with TRBD2. This CDR3 region has 14 residues. The V gene's germline CDR1 is SGHAT and CDR2 FQNNGV. The junction had 4 bases not matched to a gene; V was cut back by 2 bases and J by 4 bases. The CDR3 DNA follows: TGTGCCAGCAGCTTATACCGGGGGGGGTACGAGCAGTACTTC. As protein: CASSLYRGGYEQYF.

The rearrangement joins TRBV10-3 to TRBJ2-2; a possible D gene is TRBD2 (6 bases). The CDR3 is 14 residues long. V was pared by 4 bases and J by 7 bases, with 13 bases between. Germline loops: CDR1 ENHRY, CDR2 SYGVKD. The CDR3 protein is CAISGGETGGELFF. CDR3 nucleotide sequence: TGTGCCATCAGTGGGGGGGAAACCGGCGGGGAGCTGTTTTTT.

The chain has TRBV6-5 and TRBJ2-7, with D possibly TRBD1 on 6 matching bases. The CDR3 totals 13 residues. CDR1 and CDR2 (germline): MNHEY, SVGAGI. Trimming shortened V by 6 bases and J by 2 bases, and 11 bases separated the two germline ends. The CDR3 DNA reads TGTGCCAGCAGCCGGGACAACACCTACGAGCAGTACTTC. It yields the protein CASSRDNTYEQYF.

The genes are TRBV6-1 and TRBJ2-3; D possibly corresponds to TRBD1 (5 bases). This CDR3 comprises 14 residues. V lost 3 bases and J lost 3, with 10 bases in between. Germline lookup yields CDR1 MNHNS and CDR2 SASEGT. CDR3 DNA sequence: TGTGCCAGCAGTGACAGGGTGGCTACAGATACGCAGTATTTT. It is translated as CASSDRVATDTQYF.